This T cell receptor beta chain was sequenced during a study of cytomegalovirus exposure and HLA in healthy donors. The donors comprised healthy bone marrow donors. Whereas donors were nominally healthy upon sampling, unrecorded immune exposures were probable. This clone was counted only a few times. Its target is not known. Findings and limits, study-wide: Exclusion applied to some V segments, including TRBV6-2 and TRBV6-3, as they were indistinguishable.

The PCR employed 60 Vbeta primers together with 13 Jbeta primers. Produced via immunoSEQ multiplex PCR; TCRdb's table is partial and in-frame only. The table has approximately 150,000 clones, around 72% seen once. There are 14 residues in the CDR3. J gave up 5 bases and V 4 bases, and 10 bases lay outside the gene matches. Germline V gene sequence: CDR1 SQVTM, CDR2 ANQGSEA. The receptor's source is a woman in her thirties or forties in good health and CMV-seropositive. The sequencing input was PBMCs. This chain links TRBV29-1 with TRBJ2-7; TRBD1 matches 8 bases. The CDR3 DNA follows: TGCAGCGTTGGAACGGGACAGGAATGGAACGAGCAGTACTTC. Translated, it gives CSVGTGQEWNEQYF.